Listed here are 6 T cell receptor beta chains from one sample, sequenced in a study of blood T cell repertoires in COVID-19. This table comes from immunoSEQ multiplex PCR, and its TCRdb copy is limited to in-frame clones, with some not included. Among about 140,000 clones listed, 75% to 90% were seen once. Sequencing was carried out using peripheral blood. The source is a man in his sixties with active or convalescent COVID-19.

The chain is built from TRBV30 and TRBJ1-1; 7 bases map to TRBD1. The CDR3 contains 14 residues. Trimming cost V 2 bases and J 4 bases; bases outside gene matches: 7. CDR1 is GTSNPN and CDR2 is SVGIG in the germline V gene (reference sequence). The CDR3 coding sequence is TGTGCCTGGAGTCTAACGACAGGGCTCACTGAAGCTTTCTTT. Translating it yields CAWSLTTGLTEAFF.

The J gene is TRBJ2-7, the V gene TRBV10-3; 9 bases fit TRBD2. The ends lost 11 bases at V and 5 bases at J; junction bases unmatched: 7. The CDR3 length is 12 residues. Per germline, CDR1 ENHRY and CDR2 SYGVKD. CDR3 region: CASGTSINEQYF. As DNA, the CDR3 is TGTGCCTCCGGGACTAGCATAAACGAGCAGTACTTC.

The rearrangement uses TRBV23-1 and TRBJ2-7; 7 bases align to TRBD1. TRBV23-1 is sorted into the ORF group, with uncertain function. This CDR3 has 14 residues. V trimming: 4 bases; J trimming: 5 bases; junction bases outside the gene matches: 8. CDR3 loop: CASSPQGVKDEQYF. The CDR3 bases are TGCGCCAGCAGTCCTCAGGGGGTTAAGGACGAGCAGTACTTC.

The V and J genes are TRBV7-9 and TRBJ2-5; 7 positions match TRBD1. The length of the CDR3 is 15 residues. Germline CDR1 SEHNR, CDR2 FQNEAQ (reference sequence). J gave up 3 bases and V 7 bases, and 11 bases lay outside the gene matches. The CDR3, as DNA: TGTGCCAGCACCCAACCGGGACAGCACAAAGAGACCCAGTACTTC. It is translated as CASTQPGQHKETQYF.

The CDR3 here is CASSPVRVNQPQHF. The CDR3 DNA reads as TGTGCCAGCTCACCAGTCCGAGTCAATCAGCCCCAGCATTTT. The V and J genes are TRBV18 and TRBJ1-5; D remains ambiguous. Per the germline V gene, CDR1 is KGHSH and CDR2 is LQKENI. Trimming left V 2 bases short and J 3 bases short, with 8 bases between. The CDR3 sequence is 14 residues long.

The chain employs TRBV4-2 and TRBJ2-1; D might be TRBD1 (6 bases). This CDR3 spans 13 amino acids. CDR1 and CDR2 (germline): LGHNA, YNFKEQ. Trimming left V 4 bases short and J 7 bases short, with 11 bases between. The CDR3 coding sequence is TGTGCCAGCAGCCCCCGCCAGGGGAATGAGCAGTTCTTC. Protein sequence: CASSPRQGNEQFF.